The entry below gives a single TCR beta chain sequence along with its context. The source of the sample is a study of T cell changes during pregnancy in multiple sclerosis. This table comes from immunoSEQ multiplex PCR, and its TCRdb copy is limited to in-frame clones, with some not included. Seen here are 70,000 to 75,000 clones, 80% to 95% observed once, and the top ten hold 2%. This CDR3 is built from 16 residues. Germline V gene sequence: CDR1 LNHDA, CDR2 SQIVND (reference sequence). J gave up 10 bases and V 2 bases, and 6 bases lay outside the gene matches. Sequenced here: peripheral blood, sampled in the second trimester of pregnancy. The V gene is TRBV19, the J gene TRBJ2-1, with 15 bases matching TRBD2. This TCR derives from a female donor with multiple sclerosis, enrolled in a pregnancy study. The CDR3 reads CASSIRTSGRAGEQFF. The CDR3 bases are TGTGCCAGTAGTATAAGGACTAGCGGGAGGGCCGGGGAGCAGTTCTTC.